The 30 T cell receptor beta chains in this list originate from one sample, sequenced in a study of regulatory T cells in long-lasting Graves disease. For TCR beta, libraries came from iRepertoire HTBI primers and Arm-PCR of CDR3 regions. A single record per CDR3 protein comes from TCRdb applying MiXCR to the multiplex PCR reads. The sample contains about 470,000 distinct CDR3 sequences, 20% to 25% of which appear only once. The sample's time point: persistent/refractory GD, antithyroid drugs over 5 years with positive TRAb. The TCR library used RNA extracted from PBMCs. Sequenced material: peripheral blood mononuclear cells (PBMCs), taken when the disease was refractory, from a patient treated with antithyroid drugs. These receptors all stem from a female donor with Graves disease.

This clonotype has ten or more counts. The genes are TRBV7-2 and TRBJ1-2; TRBD1 is a possible D gene (6 bases). Trimming removed 5 bases at V and 4 bases at J, with 11 bases between. The CDR3 length is 13 residues. Germline CDR1 reads SGHTA; CDR2 reads FQGNSA. The CDR3 here is CASSQGGAYGYTF. The CDR3 DNA reads TGTGCCAGCAGCCAAGGGGGGGCCTATGGCTACACCTTC.

The J gene is TRBJ2-5, the V gene TRBV6-1, with a weak D call TRBD1 (5 bases). With 4 bases removed from V and 5 bases from J, the gap between germline ends came to 14 bases. This CDR3 spans 14 amino acids. CDR1 is MNHNS, CDR2 SASEGT, per germline. For the CDR3, the DNA is TGTGCCAGCAGTGCGCGGACACCGGGTGAGACCCAGTACTTC. Its protein product is CASSARTPGETQYF.

This clonotype was seen a handful of times. The chain couples TRBV12-3 or TRBV12-4 to TRBJ2-1; 7 bases agree with TRBD2. The CDR3 loop spans 14 amino acids. Unmatched junction bases numbered 5, after V lost 3 bases and J lost 6 bases. CDR3 coding DNA: TGTGCCAGCAGTTTTGGGCTAGCGGCCAATGAGCAGTTCTTC. Amino acid sequence: CASSFGLAANEQFF.

The chain uses TRBV7-2 and TRBJ1-2; 10 nucleotides align to TRBD1. Germline trimming cut 4 bases from V and 2 bases from J; bases unmatched to any gene: 4. The V gene's germline CDR1 is SGHTA and CDR2 FQGNSA. This CDR3 contains 15 residues. CDR3 sequence (DNA): TGTGCCAGCAGCTGGGGGACAGGGGCCAACTATGGCTACACCTTC. Translation: CASSWGTGANYGYTF. The variable domain in full, with the rest retrieved from reference TRBV7-2 and TRBJ1-2, is GAGVSQSPSNKVTEKGKDVELRCDPISGHTALYWYRQSLGQGLEFLIYFQGNSAPDKSGLPSDRFSAERTGGSVSTLTIQRTQQEDSAVYLCASSWGTGANYGYTFGSGTRLTVV.

This clonotype was observed at least ten times. This chain joins TRBV12-3 or TRBV12-4 and TRBJ1-2; D possibly corresponds to TRBD1 (5 bases). The CDR3 has 12 amino acids. Trimming took 6 bases from V and 8 from J, leaving 13 bases between them. CDR3 coding DNA: TGTGCCAGCAGACAACAGGTTTTCGGCTACACCTTC. Its translation: CASRQQVFGYTF.

This clonotype came up once. The chain has TRBV7-9 and TRBJ1-2; D call uncertain. Trimming removed 3 bases at V and 0 bases at J, with 8 bases between. CDR1 and CDR2 from the germline V gene are SEHNR and FQNEAQ (reference sequence). This CDR3 has 14 residues. For the CDR3, the DNA is TGTGCCAGCAGCTTCATAAAGCCTAACTATGGCTACACCTTC. It translates to CASSFIKPNYGYTF.

In this sample, this clonotype turned up a few times. The rearrangement links TRBV28 to TRBJ2-3, with 13 bases that match TRBD2. Germline CDR1 is MDHEN and CDR2 is SYDVKM. CDR3 length: 16 residues. Unmatched junction bases numbered 6, after V lost 4 bases and J lost 5 bases. The CDR3 loop is CASSSGLAGVVDTQYF. For the CDR3, the DNA is TGTGCCAGCAGTTCCGGACTAGCGGGGGTGGTAGATACGCAGTATTTT.

This clonotype was seen at least ten times. The chain joins TRBV20-1 to TRBJ1-2, with 7 nucleotides matching TRBD1. Germline values: CDR1 DFQATT, CDR2 SNEGSKA (reference sequence). The ends lost 3 bases at V and 8 bases at J; junction bases unmatched: 9. The length of the CDR3 is 13 residues. The CDR3 protein is CSASRDSVAGYTF. CDR3 coding DNA: TGCAGTGCTAGTCGGGACAGCGTCGCAGGCTACACCTTC.

This clonotype has ten or more counts. This chain links TRBV24-1 with TRBJ2-7, with 9 nucleotides matching TRBD1. V was clipped by 4 bases and J by 3 bases; unmatched bases: 9. Germline CDR1 reads KGHDR; CDR2 reads SFDVKD. This CDR3 is built from 16 residues. The CDR3 DNA reads as TGTGCCACCAGTGACCCCCGGGACAGGGACGTCTACGAGCAGTACTTC. It encodes CATSDPRDRDVYEQYF.

In its sample, this clonotype was seen many times. This chain joins TRBV28 and TRBJ2-7; possible D gene TRBD1, 6 bases. From germline, CDR1 is MDHEN and CDR2 SYDVKM. Trimming removed 4 bases at V and 6 bases at J, with 13 bases between. CDR3 size: 13 residues. CDR3 in DNA: TGTGCCAGCAGTTCTTCAGGGGCAGGCGAGCAGTACTTC. Its protein is CASSSSGAGEQYF.

J is TRBJ2-1 and V is TRBV20-1; D perhaps matches TRBD1 (6 bases). V was cut by 1 base and J by 4 bases, with 20 bases left in between. CDR1 DFQATT and CDR2 SNEGSKA come from the germline V gene (reference sequence). The CDR3 sequence is 17 residues long. CDR3 amino acids: CSARVTPRRTDYNEQFF. The CDR3, as DNA: TGCAGTGCTAGAGTGACCCCCCGAAGGACAGATTACAATGAGCAGTTCTTC.

This clonotype was detected ten times or more. V gene TRBV20-1 combines with J gene TRBJ2-7, with D possibly TRBD2 on 5 matching bases. Germline CDR1 DFQATT, CDR2 SNEGSKA (reference sequence). The CDR3 runs 12 residues. V was cut by 2 bases and J by 0 bases, with 5 bases left in between. The CDR3 DNA reads TGCAGTGCTAGACGGGACTCCTACGAGCAGTACTTC. Its protein is CSARRDSYEQYF.

This clonotype was counted only a few times. The chain uses TRBV6-1 and TRBJ2-2; 8 nucleotides line up with TRBD1. This CDR3 comprises 17 residues. The V gene's germline CDR1 is MNHNS and CDR2 SASEGT. J lost 3 bases, V lost 5 bases, and 11 bases had no gene match. The CDR3 region is CASSNYFGQGDTGELFF. Written as DNA, the CDR3 is TGTGCCAGCAGTAACTACTTTGGACAGGGAGACACCGGGGAGCTGTTTTTT.

The CDR3 protein is CASKIRTGDEKLFF. CDR3 bases: TGTGCCAGTAAAATTAGGACAGGGGATGAAAAACTGTTTTTT. The chain is built from TRBV19 and TRBJ1-4, with 9 bases lining up with TRBD1. The CDR3 extends over 14 amino acids. V lost 7 bases to trimming and J lost 6 bases; unmatched junction nucleotides: 6. Looked up from germline, CDR1 is LNHDA and CDR2 is SQIVND (reference sequence).

This clonotype has a handful of counts. This chain uses TRBV12-3 or TRBV12-4 with TRBJ1-3; D uncertain. The CDR3 loop spans 15 amino acids. The V gene lost 6 bases and the J gene lost 0 bases, with 12 bases spanning the gap. CDR3 DNA: TGTGCCAGCAGAGACGAGAGAGGCTCTGGAAACACCATATATTTT. Protein product: CASRDERGSGNTIYF.

This clonotype showed up many times. The chain links TRBV28 to TRBJ1-6, with TRBD1 matching over 7 bases. The germline V gene encodes CDR1 MDHEN and CDR2 SYDVKM. The CDR3 has 14 residues. Trimming at V came to 5 bases and at J to 14 bases, leaving 12 bases not matched to a gene. CDR3 DNA: TGTGCCAGCAGTGTAAGGCAGGGGGTCGACTCCCTCCACTTT. Protein product: CASSVRQGVDSLHF.

The table lists this clonotype with many counts. J is TRBJ2-5 and V is TRBV11-2; D perhaps matches TRBD2 (6 bases). CDR1 and CDR2 (germline): SGHAT, FQNNGV. With 0 bases removed from V and 7 bases from J, the gap between germline ends came to 12 bases. The CDR3 runs to 14 residues. The CDR3 sequence: CASSLDPLAWTQYF. CDR3 DNA sequence: TGTGCCAGCAGCTTAGACCCACTAGCCTGGACCCAGTACTTC.

This clonotype has a count of ten or more. The chain links TRBV28 to TRBJ2-7; 8 positions match TRBD2. The trim removed 2 bases at V and 4 bases at J, leaving 4 bases unmatched. CDR1 and CDR2 (germline): MDHEN, SYDVKM. The CDR3 consists of 14 residues. The CDR3 region is CASSLTLAGYEQYF. CDR3 DNA: TGTGCCAGCAGTTTAACCCTAGCGGGTTACGAGCAGTACTTC.

This rearrangement joins TRBV27 to TRBJ2-5; the match to TRBD1 covers 9 bases. The CDR3 length is 16 residues. Germline CDR1 is MNHEY and CDR2 is SMNVEV (reference sequence). V dropped 5 bases and J dropped 5; count of bases not matched to a gene: 12. The CDR3 loop is CASSPLAGQGGETQYF. The CDR3 coding sequence is TGTGCCAGCAGTCCCCTGGCGGGACAGGGCGGCGAGACCCAGTACTTC.

This clonotype was observed a few times. The rearrangement joins TRBV7-9 to TRBJ2-5; D not resolved. CDR3 length: 16 residues. Trimming removed 5 bases from V and 1 base from J, with 17 bases in between. The germline gives CDR1 SEHNR, CDR2 FQNEAQ (reference sequence). The CDR3 DNA sequence: TGTGCCAGCAGCCCACAGAGAGCGCCTCTCCAAGAGACCCAGTACTTC. Amino acid sequence: CASSPQRAPLQETQYF.

The rearrangement uses TRBV6-1 and TRBJ1-5, with TRBD1 as a possible D gene (6 bases). CDR3 length: 17 residues. Germline V lookup: CDR1 MNHNS, CDR2 SASEGT. Trimming cost V 6 bases and J 0 bases, with 18 bases left between them. In DNA form, the CDR3 reads TGTGCCAGCAGAAAGACAGGATATTCCAATAGCAATCAGCCCCAGCATTTT. This translates into CASRKTGYSNSNQPQHF.

V usage is TRBV30 and J usage is TRBJ1-2, with TRBD1 matching over 8 bases. CDR3 length: 13 residues. With 3 bases clipped from V and 7 bases from J, the junction kept 7 bases outside the gene matches. The germline V gene encodes CDR1 GTSNPN and CDR2 SVGIG (reference sequence). This chain's CDR3 is CAWRSGGLGGYTF. The CDR3 coding sequence is TGTGCCTGGAGGTCAGGGGGCTTGGGTGGCTACACCTTC.

The rearrangement uses TRBV3-2 and TRBJ2-7. TRBV3-2 is classified as a pseudogene. The CDR3 totals 13 residues. The CDR3 loop is CASSHSENYEQYF. The CDR3 DNA follows: TGTGCCAGCAGCCACTCGGAGAATTACGAGCAGTACTTC.

This clonotype was seen only a few times. The chain employs TRBV5-1 and TRBJ1-4, with D possibly matching TRBD1 (5 bases). Germline CDR1 is SGHRS and CDR2 is YFSETQ. This CDR3 has 16 residues. V was shortened by 1 base and J by 5 bases, with 15 bases between the two germline ends. The CDR3 DNA sequence: TGCGCCAGCAGCTTGCAGGGCGGCGGGATGAATGAAAAACTGTTTTTT. Translated: CASSLQGGGMNEKLFF.

This clonotype has only a few counts. The rearrangement uses TRBV28 and TRBJ1-2, with D possibly being TRBD1 (5 bases). Trimming pared 6 bases from V and 4 bases from J, leaving 18 bases between. The germline gives CDR1 MDHEN, CDR2 SYDVKM. The CDR3 runs to 15 residues. CDR3 nucleotide sequence: TGTGCCAGCAGACCACCGGGACCGAGATTCTATGGCTACACCTTC. Its protein is CASRPPGPRFYGYTF.

This clonotype was seen at least ten times. The chain is built from TRBV2 and TRBJ1-1; D gene ambiguous. Deletions cut 3 bases from V and 0 bases from J, with 8 bases between. CDR3 length: 14 residues. The germline V gene has CDR1 SNHLY and CDR2 FYNNEI. This CDR3 is CASSELGLNTEAFF. In nucleotides, the CDR3 is TGTGCCAGCAGTGAGCTGGGTTTGAACACTGAAGCTTTCTTT.

This clonotype was counted a few times. For the CDR3, the DNA is TGTGCCATCAGTGAGACAGATGGCTACACCTTC. Translated, it gives CAISETDGYTF. This chain uses TRBV10-3 with TRBJ1-2; D gene uncertain. V lost 2 bases and J lost 6, with 4 bases in between. Germline CDR1 is ENHRY and CDR2 is SYGVKD. CDR3 size: 11 residues.

The V gene is TRBV7-9, the J gene TRBJ2-3; D not resolved. With 2 bases removed from V and 2 bases from J, the gap between germline ends came to 8 bases. CDR1 SEHNR and CDR2 FQNEAQ come from the germline V gene (reference sequence). This CDR3 comprises 14 residues. CDR3 residues: CASSLLPVTDTQYF. The CDR3 DNA is TGTGCCAGCAGCTTACTTCCGGTCACAGATACGCAGTATTTT.

The table lists this clonotype with many counts. The CDR3 DNA follows: TGTGCCAGCAGTCTGAGGGGGTCCACTGAAGCTTTCTTT. Amino acids: CASSLRGSTEAFF. The chain uses TRBV13 and TRBJ1-1, with a tentative D call TRBD1 (6 bases). Germline CDR1 is PRHDT and CDR2 is FYEKMQ (reference sequence). The CDR3 is 13 residues long. Deletions cut 6 bases from V and 4 bases from J, with 12 bases between.

At least ten counts were recorded for this clonotype. This sequence joins TRBV2 and TRBJ2-7; D possibly corresponds to TRBD1 (6 bases). Germline values: CDR1 SNHLY, CDR2 FYNNEI. Trimming stripped 0 bases from V and 6 bases from J, with 18 bases between. The CDR3 has 16 residues. This CDR3 reads CASSEALGTSRGEQYF. The CDR3 region has the DNA TGTGCCAGCAGTGAAGCCCTTGGGACATCACGGGGCGAGCAGTACTTC.